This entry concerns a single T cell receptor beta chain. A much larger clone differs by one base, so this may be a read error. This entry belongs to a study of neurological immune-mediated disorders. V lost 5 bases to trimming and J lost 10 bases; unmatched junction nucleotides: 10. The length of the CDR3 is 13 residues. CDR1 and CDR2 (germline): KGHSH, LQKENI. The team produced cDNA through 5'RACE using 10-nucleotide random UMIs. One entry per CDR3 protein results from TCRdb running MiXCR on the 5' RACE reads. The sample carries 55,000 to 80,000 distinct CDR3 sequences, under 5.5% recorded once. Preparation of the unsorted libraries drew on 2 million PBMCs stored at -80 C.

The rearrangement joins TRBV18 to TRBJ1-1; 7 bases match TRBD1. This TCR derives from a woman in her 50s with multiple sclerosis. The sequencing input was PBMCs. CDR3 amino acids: CASSSGATGVAFF. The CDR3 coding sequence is TGTGCCAGCTCATCGGGAGCAACAGGGGTAGCTTTCTTT.